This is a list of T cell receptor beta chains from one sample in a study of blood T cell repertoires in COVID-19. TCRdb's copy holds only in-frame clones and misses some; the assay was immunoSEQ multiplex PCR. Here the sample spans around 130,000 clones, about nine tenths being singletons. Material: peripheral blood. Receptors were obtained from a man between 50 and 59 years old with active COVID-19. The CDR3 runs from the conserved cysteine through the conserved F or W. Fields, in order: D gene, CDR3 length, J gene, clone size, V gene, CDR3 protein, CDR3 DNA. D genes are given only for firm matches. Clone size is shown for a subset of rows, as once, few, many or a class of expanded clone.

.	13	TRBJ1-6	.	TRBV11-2	CTSSLAPESPLHF	TGTACCAGCAGCTTAGCCCCCGAGTCACCCCTCCACTTT
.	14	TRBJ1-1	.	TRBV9	CASSVQGRNTEAFF	TGTGCCAGCAGCGTCCAGGGTAGGAACACTGAAGCTTTCTTT
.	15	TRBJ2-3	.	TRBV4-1	CASSLQGGSTDTQYF	TGCGCCAGCAGCCTACAGGGAGGGTCCACAGATACGCAGTATTTT
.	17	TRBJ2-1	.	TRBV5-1	CASSFALALGTYNEQFF	TGCGCCAGCAGCTTCGCCCTAGCCTTAGGTACCTACAATGAGCAGTTCTTC
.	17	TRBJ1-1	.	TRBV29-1	CSVEDDLGREMNTEAFF	TGCAGCGTTGAAGACGACCTCGGGAGGGAGATGAACACTGAAGCTTTCTTT
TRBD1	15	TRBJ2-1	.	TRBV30	CACIFRDRSYNEQFF	TGTGCCTGCATATTCCGGGACAGATCCTACAATGAGCAGTTCTTC
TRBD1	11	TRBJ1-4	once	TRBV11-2	CASSLTGGLFF	TGTGCCAGCAGCTTAACAGGGGGACTGTTTTTT
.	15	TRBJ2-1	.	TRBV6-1	CASSEGQGPYNEQFF	TGTGCCAGCAGTGAAGGCCAGGGGCCTTACAATGAGCAGTTCTTC
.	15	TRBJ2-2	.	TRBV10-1	CASSARQGSSGELFF	TGCGCCAGCAGTGCCCGCCAGGGGAGTTCCGGGGAGCTGTTTTTT
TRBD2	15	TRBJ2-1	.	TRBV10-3	CAISEGTGGYNEQFF	TGTGCCATCAGTGAAGGGACGGGGGGGTACAATGAGCAGTTCTTC
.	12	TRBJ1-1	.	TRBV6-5	CASSYRRGEAFF	TGTGCCAGCAGTTACAGGAGGGGTGAAGCTTTCTTT
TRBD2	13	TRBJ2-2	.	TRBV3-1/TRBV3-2	CASIRGGGGELFF	TGTGCCAGCATCCGAGGCGGGGGCGGGGAGCTGTTTTTT
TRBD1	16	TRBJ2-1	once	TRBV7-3	CASSLTGQGTYNEQFF	TGTGCCAGCAGCTTAACAGGACAGGGTACCTACAATGAGCAGTTCTTC
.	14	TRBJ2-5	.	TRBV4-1	CASSQAGVRETQYF	TGCGCCAGCAGCCAAGCCGGGGTTCGGGAGACCCAGTACTTC
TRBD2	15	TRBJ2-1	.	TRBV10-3	CAISASGGPYNEQFF	TGTGCCATCAGTGCGAGCGGGGGGCCATACAATGAGCAGTTCTTC
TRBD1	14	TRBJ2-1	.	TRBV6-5	CASSPREGGDEQFF	TGTGCCAGCAGTCCGAGGGAAGGGGGCGATGAGCAGTTCTTC
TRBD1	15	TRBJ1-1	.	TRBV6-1	CASSELGQGSTEAFF	TGTGCCAGCAGTGAATTGGGACAGGGTAGCACTGAAGCTTTCTTT
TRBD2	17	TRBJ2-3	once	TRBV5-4	CASSLRSSGVSTDTQYF	TGTGCCAGCAGCTTGAGGTCTAGCGGGGTTTCCACAGATACGCAGTATTTT
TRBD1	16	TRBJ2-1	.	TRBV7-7	CASSLESDRPYNEQFF	TGTGCCAGCAGCTTAGAATCGGACAGGCCCTACAATGAGCAGTTCTTC
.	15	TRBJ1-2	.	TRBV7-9	CASSLGKGETAGYTF	TGTGCCAGCAGCTTAGGGAAGGGGGAGACAGCTGGCTACACCTTC
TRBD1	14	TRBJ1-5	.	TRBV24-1	CATSNGQVNQPQHF	TGTGCCACCAGTAACGGACAGGTCAATCAGCCCCAGCATTTT
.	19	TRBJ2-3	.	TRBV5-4	CASSRKITDRIYRTDTQYF	TGTGCCAGCAGCCGAAAAATTACTGACAGGATCTATCGCACAGATACGCAGTATTTT
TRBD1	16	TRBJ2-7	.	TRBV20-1	CSASPGTGLPPYEQYF	TGCAGTGCTAGTCCCGGGACAGGGTTACCGCCCTACGAGCAGTACTTC
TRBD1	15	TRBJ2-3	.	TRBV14	CASSRTGTASDTQYF	TGTGCCAGCAGTCGAACCGGGACAGCATCAGATACGCAGTATTTT
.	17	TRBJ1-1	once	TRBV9	CASSVAVTTSGNTEAFF	TGTGCCAGCAGCGTAGCGGTCACGACATCCGGGAACACTGAAGCTTTCTTT
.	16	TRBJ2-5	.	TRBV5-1	CASSLSPGQQQETQYF	TGCGCCAGCAGCTTAAGCCCAGGACAGCAACAAGAGACCCAGTACTTC
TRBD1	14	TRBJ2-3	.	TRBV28	CASKAGGGTDTQYF	TGTGCCAGCAAGGCAGGGGGCGGCACAGATACGCAGTATTTT
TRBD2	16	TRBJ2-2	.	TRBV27	CASRSRQLRGSGELFF	TGTGCCAGCAGATCCCGCCAATTGCGGGGGTCCGGGGAGCTGTTTTTT
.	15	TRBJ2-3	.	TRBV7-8	CASSRGQGRAQEQYF	TGTGCCAGCAGCCGCGGGCAGGGTAGGGCGCAGGAGCAGTATTTT
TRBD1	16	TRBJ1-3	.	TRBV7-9	CASSLTGQGQRNTIYF	TGTGCCAGCAGCTTGACAGGACAGGGGCAGAGAAACACCATATATTTT
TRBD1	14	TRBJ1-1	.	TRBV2	CARVTAGTGNRAFF	TGTGCCAGGGTGACAGCCGGGACAGGGAATAGGGCTTTCTTT
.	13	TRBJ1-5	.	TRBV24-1	CATIPTAGQPQHF	TGTGCCACCATTCCTACCGCCGGTCAGCCCCAGCATTTT
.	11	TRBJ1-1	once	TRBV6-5	CASSYRGRAFF	TGTGCCAGCAGTTACCGGGGTCGGGCTTTCTTT
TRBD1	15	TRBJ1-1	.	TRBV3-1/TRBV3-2	CASSPSYRGGLAAFF	TGTGCCAGCAGCCCTAGTTACAGGGGAGGACTGGCAGCTTTCTTT
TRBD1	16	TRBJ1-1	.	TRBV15	CATSRDLDRKNTEAFF	TGTGCCACCAGCAGAGATCTGGACAGGAAAAACACTGAAGCTTTCTTT
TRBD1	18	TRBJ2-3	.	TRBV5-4	CASSLKGQGARWTDTQYF	TGTGCCAGCAGCTTGAAAGGACAGGGGGCGCGTTGGACAGATACGCAGTATTTT
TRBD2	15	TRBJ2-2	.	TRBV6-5	CASSRSGTNTGELFF	TGTGCCAGCAGTCGTAGCGGGACCAACACCGGGGAGCTGTTTTTT
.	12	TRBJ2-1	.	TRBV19	CASNSRYNEQFF	TGTGCCAGTAACTCGAGGTACAATGAGCAGTTCTTC
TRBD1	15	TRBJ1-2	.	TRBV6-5	CASSSTGTGNYGYTF	TGTGCCAGCAGTTCCACCGGGACAGGGAACTATGGCTACACCTTC
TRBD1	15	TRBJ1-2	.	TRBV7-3	CASSPRDSEPYGYTF	TGTGCCAGCAGCCCCCGGGACAGTGAACCCTATGGCTACACCTTC
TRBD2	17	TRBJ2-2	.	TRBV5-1	CASSLKGLAGNTGELFF	TGCGCCAGCAGCTTGAAGGGACTAGCGGGAAACACCGGGGAGCTGTTTTTT
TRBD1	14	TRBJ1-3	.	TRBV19	CASSLTGDGNTIYF	TGTGCCAGTAGTTTAACAGGGGACGGAAACACCATATATTTT
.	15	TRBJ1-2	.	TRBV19	CASSINIRGHYGYTF	TGTGCCAGTAGTATAAATATTCGAGGCCATTATGGCTACACCTTC
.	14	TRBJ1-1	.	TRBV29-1	CSVAIGQIITEAFF	TGCAGCGTTGCGATTGGACAGATAATTACTGAAGCTTTCTTT
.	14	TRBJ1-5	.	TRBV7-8	CASSLDQGPQPQHF	TGTGCCAGCAGCTTAGATCAGGGCCCACAGCCCCAGCATTTT
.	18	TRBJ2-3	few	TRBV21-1	CASSPDLAGGPGTDTQYF	TGTGCCAGCAGCCCCGACCTAGCGGGAGGGCCAGGCACAGATACGCAGTATTTT
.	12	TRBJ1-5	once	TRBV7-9	CASSLDSQPQHF	TGTGCCAGCAGCTTAGACAGTCAGCCCCAGCATTTT
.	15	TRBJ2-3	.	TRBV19	CASSVRLASTDTQYF	TGTGCCAGTAGTGTCCGGTTAGCTAGCACAGATACGCAGTATTTT
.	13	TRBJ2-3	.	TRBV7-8	CASSDQGPDTQYF	TGTGCCAGCAGCGACCAGGGTCCAGATACGCAGTATTTT
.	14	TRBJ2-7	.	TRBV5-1	CASSFRQESYEQYF	TGCGCCAGCAGCTTTAGACAGGAGTCCTACGAGCAGTACTTC
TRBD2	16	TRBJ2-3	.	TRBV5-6	CASSSLAGGSKDTQYF	TGTGCCAGCAGCTCCTTAGCGGGAGGTAGTAAAGATACGCAGTATTTT